The 28 T cell receptor beta chains below were found in one sample sequenced in a study of technical replicates of blood from four donors. TCRdb's copy holds only in-frame clones and misses some; the assay was immunoSEQ multiplex PCR. Seen here are about 79,000 clones, 94% observed once, and the top ten hold 0.2% to 0.3%. The sequenced material came from T cells isolated from PBMCs. The receptors were gathered from a human donor in good health.

This sequence joins TRBV5-1 and TRBJ2-7, with D unresolved. CDR1 is SGHRS, CDR2 YFSETQ, per germline. The ends were cut back, 0 bases at V and 2 bases at J, with 6 bases in the middle. This CDR3 contains 13 residues. CDR3 amino acids: CASSLERTYEQYF. Written as DNA, the CDR3 is TGCGCCAGCAGCTTGGAGAGGACCTACGAGCAGTACTTC. Full variable domain (remainder filled in from reference TRBV5-1 and TRBJ2-7): KAGVTQTPRYLIKTRGQQVTLSCSPISGHRSVSWYQQTPGQGLQFLFEYFSETQRNKGNFPGRFSGRQFSNSRSEMNVSTLELGDSALYLCASSLERTYEQYFGPGTRLTVT.

The V and J genes are TRBV18 and TRBJ2-1; 10 bases agree with TRBD2. Germline CDR1 reads KGHSH; CDR2 reads LQKENI. Trimming took 3 bases from V and 5 from J; bases not matched to a gene: 7. This CDR3 spans 16 amino acids. This CDR3 reads CASSPRLSGGNNEQFF. CDR3 DNA sequence: TGTGCCAGCTCACCCCGACTTAGCGGGGGGAACAATGAGCAGTTCTTC.

Comments on this clone: Other DNA sequences in this specimen translate into the identical CDR3. The genes are TRBV4-1 and TRBJ2-2; the D is unclear. Trimming took off 1 base at V and 5 bases at J, with 8 bases between the two ends. This CDR3 is 14 amino acids long. The germline CDR1 and CDR2 sequences are MGHRA and YSYEKL. CDR3 DNA sequence: TGCGCCAGCAGCCAAGCCGGTTTAACCGGGGAGCTGTTTTTT. Its protein product is CASSQAGLTGELFF.

This sequence joins TRBV5-1 and TRBJ2-7, with D perhaps matching TRBD1 (5 bases). Trimming removed 0 bases from V and 6 bases from J, with 10 bases in between. The CDR3 length is 13 residues. CDR1 is SGHRS and CDR2 is YFSETQ in the germline V gene. The DNA of the CDR3 is TGCGCCAGCAGCTTGGGGGGCTCTGGCGAGCAGTACTTC. Residues: CASSLGGSGEQYF.

The J gene is TRBJ2-1, the V gene TRBV11-3, with 8 bases aligning to TRBD2. This CDR3 spans 17 amino acids. The germline V gene encodes CDR1 SGHNT and CDR2 YENEEA. V gave up 4 bases and J gave up 0 bases; unmatched junction bases: 8. CDR3 DNA: TGTGCCAGCAGCTCAGGGACTAGGCCCAGCTCCTACAATGAGCAGTTCTTC. Encoded protein: CASSSGTRPSSYNEQFF.

J is TRBJ2-7 and V is TRBV27; D ambiguous. Germline lookup yields CDR1 MNHEY and CDR2 SMNVEV (reference sequence). The CDR3 extends over 15 amino acids. V was shortened by 5 bases and J by 4 bases, with 18 bases between the two germline ends. CDR3 bases: TGTGCCAGCAGTCTAGAGATCCCCGACCGGTACGAGCAGTACTTC. Translating gives CASSLEIPDRYEQYF.

The chain uses TRBV19 and TRBJ1-2; D unclear. The CDR3 is 13 amino acids. The germline V and J ends were trimmed by 6 bases and 7 bases, with 15 bases remaining between them. The germline V gene has CDR1 LNHDA and CDR2 SQIVND (reference sequence). CDR3 nucleotides: TGTGCCAGTAGCCCGGGCCCGGGGAGTGGCTACACCTTC. As protein: CASSPGPGSGYTF.

V usage is TRBV9 and J usage is TRBJ1-1, with D maybe TRBD1 (5 bases). The CDR3 length is 14 residues. CDR1 is SGDLS, CDR2 YYNGEE, per germline. V was shortened by 0 bases and J by 6 bases, with 12 bases between the two germline ends. The CDR3 DNA sequence: TGTGCCAGCAGCGTAGCTACAGGATCATCTGAAGCTTTCTTT. Its protein is CASSVATGSSEAFF.

About this clone: One end of the junction does not line up with germline, which may come from a read error. The chain carries TRBV7-9 and TRBJ2-1; 10 bases agree with TRBD2. The CDR3 extends over 14 amino acids. Germline V gene sequence: CDR1 SEHNR, CDR2 FQNEAQ (reference sequence). The CDR3 here is CASSLAGAPNEQFF. The CDR3 DNA is TGTGCCAGCAGCCTAGCGGGAGCACCCAATGAGCAGTTCTTC.

V is TRBV15 and J is TRBJ1-3; no definite D call. The germline V gene has CDR1 LNHNV and CDR2 YYDKDF (reference sequence). The CDR3 length is 15 residues. V was pared by 0 bases and J by 0 bases, with 6 bases between. CDR3 sequence reads: CATSRDRYSGNTIYF. The CDR3 coding sequence is TGTGCCACCAGCAGAGATCGGTACTCTGGAAACACCATATATTTT.

This sequence joins TRBV7-8 and TRBJ1-1; the D is unclear. The length of the CDR3 is 14 residues. Germline CDR1 is SGHVS and CDR2 is FQNEAQ. V was shortened by 5 bases and J by 1 base, with 11 bases between the two germline ends. The CDR3 sequence: CASSRDRTNTEAFF. The CDR3 DNA reads as TGTGCCAGCAGCCGGGATCGGACGAACACTGAAGCTTTCTTT.

The chain is built from TRBV28 and TRBJ2-3, with TRBD1 matching over 8 bases. The J segment lost 6 bases and the V segment lost 5 bases, leaving 13 bases of the junction unmatched. This CDR3 has 16 residues. The germline V gene has CDR1 MDHEN and CDR2 SYDVKM. The CDR3 sequence is CASSGSGTGQRDTQYF. The CDR3 nucleotides read TGTGCCAGCAGTGGCTCCGGGACAGGACAGCGGGATACGCAGTATTTT.

The rearrangement joins TRBV27 to TRBJ1-2, with D possibly matching TRBD1 (6 bases). This CDR3 comprises 13 residues. CDR1 is MNHEY and CDR2 is SMNVEV in the germline V gene (reference sequence). The V and J ends lost 2 bases and 4 bases respectively, with 8 bases between them. Here the CDR3 DNA reads TGTGCCAGCAGTTTAGGACAGTTCTATGGCTACACCTTC. This encodes CASSLGQFYGYTF.

V usage is TRBV7-9 and J usage is TRBJ1-2; D not resolved. This CDR3 has 16 amino acids. Per germline, CDR1 SEHNR and CDR2 FQNEAQ (reference sequence). Trimming pared 9 bases from V and 3 bases from J, leaving 23 bases between. The CDR3 region has the DNA TGTGCCAGTCACGGGGTATTAATTCCGGCAGACTATGGCTACACCTTC. Its protein is CASHGVLIPADYGYTF.

The rearrangement links TRBV5-1 to TRBJ2-3; D remains unclear. V gave up 0 bases and J gave up 0 bases, with 11 bases separating them. This CDR3 is 16 amino acids long. CDR1 and CDR2 (germline): SGHRS, YFSETQ. CDR3 sequence reads: CASSLGSISSTDTQYF. The CDR3 region has the DNA TGCGCCAGCAGCTTGGGGAGCATTTCTAGCACAGATACGCAGTATTTT.

The V gene is TRBV19, the J gene TRBJ1-2; 8 bases are shared with TRBD1. The V gene end was trimmed by 6 bases and the J gene end by 2 bases; junction bases not matched to a gene: 8. CDR3 length: 15 amino acids. From germline, CDR1 is LNHDA and CDR2 SQIVND (reference sequence). Written as DNA, the CDR3 is TGTGCCAGTAGATTATTGGACAGGGTGAACTATGGCTACACCTTC. Translated, it gives CASRLLDRVNYGYTF. The full variable domain, in which reference TRBV19 and TRBJ1-2 provide the parts outside the CDR3, is DGGITQSPKYLFRKEGQNVTLSCEQNLNHDAMYWYRQDPGQGLRLIYYSQIVNDFQKGDIAEGYSVSREKKESFPLTVTSAQKNPTAFYLCASRLLDRVNYGYTFGSGTRLTVV.

The chain links TRBV9 to TRBJ1-2; D may be TRBD1 (5 bases). From germline, CDR1 is SGDLS and CDR2 YYNGEE. V was clipped by 0 bases and J by 10 bases, with 19 bases between them. The CDR3 has 15 amino acids. The CDR3 loop is CASSVVQGSRGPYTF. In DNA form, the CDR3 reads TGTGCCAGCAGCGTAGTTCAGGGTTCAAGGGGTCCCTACACCTTC.

This chain links TRBV28 with TRBJ2-1, with 11 positions matching TRBD1. Germline lookup yields CDR1 MDHEN and CDR2 SYDVKM. After removal of 10 bases from V and 5 bases from J, the junction contained 16 bases not matched to a gene. The CDR3 spans 17 residues. DNA for the CDR3: TGTGCCACCTTTAACGGACAGGGGGCCATCCCGAACAATGAGCAGTTCTTC. It yields the protein CATFNGQGAIPNNEQFF.

The V gene is TRBV9, the J gene TRBJ1-1; D might be TRBD1 (6 bases). Looked up from germline, CDR1 is SGDLS and CDR2 is YYNGEE. Trimming took off 2 bases at V and 5 bases at J, with 10 bases between the two ends. The length of the CDR3 is 13 residues. The CDR3 loop reads CASSVTGNTEAFF. Written as DNA, the CDR3 is TGTGCCAGCAGCGTCACAGGGAATACTGAAGCTTTCTTT.

The genes are TRBV10-1 and TRBJ2-1; 13 positions match TRBD2. After removal of 3 bases from V and 8 bases from J, the junction contained 1 base not matched to a gene. Per germline, CDR1 WNHNN and CDR2 SYGVQD (reference sequence). This CDR3 has 14 residues. The CDR3 nucleotides are TGCGCCAGCAGTGAAGGACTAGCGGGGGATGAGCAGTTCTTC. This sequence encodes CASSEGLAGDEQFF.

The gene calls are TRBV12-5 and TRBJ2-3, with unresolved D. The CDR3 extends over 13 amino acids. CDR1 and CDR2 (germline): LGHNT, FRNRAP. Between the trimmed V and J ends, which lost 3 bases and 5 bases, there was a span of 9 bases. The CDR3 loop reads CASGLLLQDTQYF. DNA for the CDR3: TGTGCTAGTGGTTTATTACTTCAAGATACGCAGTATTTT.

This clone is a singleton in its sample. The CDR3 nucleotides read TGTGCCAGCAGCGTAGAAGCCAGGGCCTACGTGGACGAGCAGTACTTC. This gives the protein CASSVEARAYVDEQYF. V is TRBV9 and J is TRBJ2-7; possible D gene TRBD1, 5 bases. Trimming cost V 0 bases and J 5 bases, with 18 bases left between them. This CDR3 contains 16 residues. Germline loops: CDR1 SGDLS, CDR2 YYNGEE.

The genes are TRBV7-3 and TRBJ1-1, with D possibly being TRBD1 (5 bases). Germline lookup yields CDR1 SGHTA and CDR2 FQGTGA. This CDR3 has 13 residues. Trimming stripped 3 bases from V and 5 bases from J, with 10 bases between. The CDR3 DNA sequence: TGTGCCAGCAGCTTTTTACCAGGGACTGAAGCTTTCTTT. This sequence encodes CASSFLPGTEAFF.

This clone showed up just once. The chain couples TRBV4-1 to TRBJ2-3; no definite D call. The CDR3 length is 14 residues. V was clipped by 1 base and J by 4 bases, with 9 bases between them. Germline V CDR1 and CDR2: MGHRA, YSYEKL. CDR3 protein: CASSQGPPADTQYF. The CDR3 bases are TGCGCCAGCAGCCAAGGGCCCCCCGCAGATACGCAGTATTTT.

This chain joins TRBV6-1 and TRBJ1-5, with 8 bases lining up with TRBD1. The ends lost 4 bases at V and 8 bases at J; junction bases unmatched: 7. This CDR3 comprises 14 residues. Germline CDR1 and CDR2: MNHNS and SASEGT. This CDR3 reads CASSVSGGGEPQHF. The CDR3 DNA follows: TGTGCCAGCAGTGTCTCAGGGGGCGGGGAGCCCCAGCATTTT.

Worth noting for this clone: A junction boundary mismatches the germline segment, possibly from a read error. The chain is built from TRBV28 and TRBJ1-2, with 8 bases aligning to TRBD1. Germline values: CDR1 MDHEN, CDR2 SYDVKM. There are 8 residues in the CDR3. This CDR3 is CASGQGHF. Written as DNA, the CDR3 is TGTGCCAGCGGACAGGGCCACTTC.

This sequence joins TRBV6-6 and TRBJ1-2, with 8 positions matching TRBD1. The germline gives CDR1 MNHNY, CDR2 SVGAGI (reference sequence). J was trimmed by 7 bases and V by 3 bases; bases with no gene match: 7. This CDR3 contains 14 residues. CDR3 amino acids: CASSYLPGGGGYTF. CDR3 in DNA: TGTGCCAGCAGTTATCTACCAGGGGGCGGTGGCTACACCTTC.

V is TRBV6-1 and J is TRBJ2-7; 10 nucleotides align to TRBD2. The junction had 3 bases not matched to a gene; V was cut back by 3 bases and J by 4 bases. CDR1 MNHNS and CDR2 SASEGT come from the germline V gene. The length of the CDR3 is 14 residues. The CDR3 reads CASSDGGLAYEQYF. The CDR3 DNA follows: TGTGCCAGCAGTGACGGGGGACTAGCGTACGAGCAGTACTTC.